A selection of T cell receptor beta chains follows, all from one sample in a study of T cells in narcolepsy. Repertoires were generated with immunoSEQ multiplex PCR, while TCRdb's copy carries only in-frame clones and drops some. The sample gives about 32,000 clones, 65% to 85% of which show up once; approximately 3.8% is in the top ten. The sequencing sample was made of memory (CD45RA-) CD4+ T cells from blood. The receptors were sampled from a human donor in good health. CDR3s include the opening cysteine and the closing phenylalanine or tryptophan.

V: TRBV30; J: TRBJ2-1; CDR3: CAWTRGLGVGDEQFF
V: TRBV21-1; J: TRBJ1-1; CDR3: CASYTEAFF
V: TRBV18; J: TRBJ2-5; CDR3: CASSPLRGSETQYF
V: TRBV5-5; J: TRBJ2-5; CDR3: CATGTGAGETQYF
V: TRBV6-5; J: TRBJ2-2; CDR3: CASSYAGGSTGELFF
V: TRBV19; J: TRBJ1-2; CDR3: CASSINSGTGMLAGYTF
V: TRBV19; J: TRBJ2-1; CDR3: CASSQIARTYNEQFF
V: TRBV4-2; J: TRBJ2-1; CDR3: CASSQDQLAGAIEQFF
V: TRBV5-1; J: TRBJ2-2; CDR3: CASSFTITGRELSGELFF
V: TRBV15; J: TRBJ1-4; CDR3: CATSPGQNDEKLFF
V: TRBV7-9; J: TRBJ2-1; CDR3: CASSLLAGVYDEQFF
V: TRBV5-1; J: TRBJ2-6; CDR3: CASSGGTRNSGANVLTF
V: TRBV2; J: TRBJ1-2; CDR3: CASSTDRNYGYTF
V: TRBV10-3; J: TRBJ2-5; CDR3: CAISDLRGGREETQYF
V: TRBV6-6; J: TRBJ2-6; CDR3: CASRPGTGANVLTF
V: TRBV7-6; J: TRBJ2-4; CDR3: CASSLVGGDRNIQYF
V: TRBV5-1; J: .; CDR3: CASSLGNLESEQYF
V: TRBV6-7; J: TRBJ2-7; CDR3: CASKGLKGSYEQYF
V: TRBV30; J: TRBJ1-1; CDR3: CAWTIGRRTEAFF
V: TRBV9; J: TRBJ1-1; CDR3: CASSAVGENTEAFF
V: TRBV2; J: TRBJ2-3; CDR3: CASTGLAEIADTQYF
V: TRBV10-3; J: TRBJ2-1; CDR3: CATITAESSYNEQFF
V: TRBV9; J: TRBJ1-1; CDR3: CASSVGAGGASTEAFF
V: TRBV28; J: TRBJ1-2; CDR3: CASSSDPTEDCTF
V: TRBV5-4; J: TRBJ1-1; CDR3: CASSVDRDEAFF
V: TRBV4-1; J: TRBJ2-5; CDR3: CASSQGDRVGETQYF
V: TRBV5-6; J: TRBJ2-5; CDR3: CASSLVSSGSGETQYF
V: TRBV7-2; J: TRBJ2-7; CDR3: CASSPGAGLPPYEQYF
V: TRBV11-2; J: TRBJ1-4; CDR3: CASRLQVQGKLFF
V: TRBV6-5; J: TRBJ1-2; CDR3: CASSSGNLGGYTF
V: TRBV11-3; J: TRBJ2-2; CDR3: CASSLVGQDTGELFF
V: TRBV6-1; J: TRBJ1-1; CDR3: CASSHREGAFF
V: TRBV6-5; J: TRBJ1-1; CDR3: CASSYQGQDTEAFF
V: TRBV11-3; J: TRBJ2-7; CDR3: CASSLRGGSSYEQYF
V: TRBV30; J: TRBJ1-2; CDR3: CAWSVLRQELYGYTF
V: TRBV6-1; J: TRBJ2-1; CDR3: CASRVRVQGTNEQFF
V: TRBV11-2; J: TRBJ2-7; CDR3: CASSFNSVGGEQYF
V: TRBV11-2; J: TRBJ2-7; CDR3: CASKASLYRGLGEQYF
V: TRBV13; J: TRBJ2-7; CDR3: CASSTPGNSYEQYF
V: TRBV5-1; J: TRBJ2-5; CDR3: CASSPRTGALEETQYF
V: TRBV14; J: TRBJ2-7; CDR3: CASSRRTGLSYEQYF
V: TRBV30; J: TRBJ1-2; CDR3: CAWSPSYGYTF
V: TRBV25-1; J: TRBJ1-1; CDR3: CASSTTGSGTEAFF
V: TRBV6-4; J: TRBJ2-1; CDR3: CASSLGPYNEQFF
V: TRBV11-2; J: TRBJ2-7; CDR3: CASSSPSGYEQYF
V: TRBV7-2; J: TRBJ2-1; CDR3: CASRNLKANSYNEQFF
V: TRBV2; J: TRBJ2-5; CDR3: CASSVVGGAETQYF
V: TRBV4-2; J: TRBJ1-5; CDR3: CASSQDGKGYQPQHF
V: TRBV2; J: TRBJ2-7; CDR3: CASSEKYEQYF
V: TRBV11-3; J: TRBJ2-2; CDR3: CASSLAGTGELFF
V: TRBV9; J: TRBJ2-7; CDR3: CASSVDPGSSYLGEQYF
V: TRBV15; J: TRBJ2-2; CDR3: CATRGLQGTGELFF
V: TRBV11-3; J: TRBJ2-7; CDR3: CASSLDSYEQYF